What follows describes a single TCR beta chain. Its antigen target is currently unknown. Nothing much larger sits one base from this clone, and base qualities are not available. Unmatched junction bases come to 9, with V trimmed by 3 bases and J by 5 bases. CDR1 is given as SGHRS and CDR2 as YFSETQ, both from the germline V gene. The CDR3 runs 15 amino acids, cysteine and phenylalanine included. This entry keeps only the CDR3 DNA: 45 bases, framed from base 1. The receptor library was made with RT-PCR. Sequencing was carried out with an Illumina HiSeq 2500. TCRdb ran its own pipeline on the public reads, namely fastp trimming at Q25 and MiXCR clone calling, and kept in-frame beta chains. Merged by CDR3 protein, the rows form single entries marked with the most common genes and DNA. In this sample the table shows over 750,000 distinct CDR3 sequences, approximately 21% of which occur a single time. Of the sample, 9.5% to 13% falls within the top ten clones.

This entry belongs to a study of response to subunit inactivated influenza vaccine (dated by TCRdb to the late 2010s). Regarding the study in general: The study used deep quantitative T cell receptor repertoire profiling to track responses to a trivalent subunit inactivated influenza vaccine.

Here is what the overall study found, with its caveats: The authors proposed that each seasonal influenza vaccination may bring in only a limited number of new T cells.

The TCR was taken from a man aged 50-59 years who received an inactivated influenza vaccine. Donor details come from another sample of the same person, matched by shared clones. The rearrangement joined TRBV5-1 to TRBJ2-5, and 8 junction bases match TRBD2. The sequencing here drew on PBMCs from blood, taken less than 6 days after vaccination. The DNA sequence follows: TGCGCCAGCAGCTATACGGGGGGGCGAACGGAGACCCAGTACTTC. This codes for CASSYTGGRTETQYF.